The 19 T cell receptor beta chains given below trace back to one sample, sequenced in a study of blood T cell repertoires in COVID-19. The protocol was immunoSEQ multiplex PCR, while the TCRdb copy is restricted to in-frame clones and leaves out a portion. The sample holds over 300,000 clones; about 86% are singletons and the top ten take approximately 1.3%. The sequenced sample was peripheral blood. Receptors were obtained from a woman aged 50 to 65 with acute or convalescent COVID-19.

The rearrangement joins TRBV3-1 (or the pseudogene TRBV3-2) to TRBJ1-2, with 10 bases fitting TRBD1. V dropped 5 bases and J dropped 8; count of bases not matched to a gene: 8. The CDR3 loop spans 14 amino acids. In germline, CDR1 is LGHDT, CDR2 YNNKEL (reference sequence). CDR3 protein: CASSYRDRGGGYTF. CDR3 nucleotides: TGTGCCAGCAGCTACCGGGACAGGGGAGGAGGCTACACCTTC.

This rearrangement joins TRBV5-4 to TRBJ2-2; no clear D. Per germline, CDR1 SGHNT and CDR2 YYREEE (reference sequence). V lost 0 bases and J 4 bases, leaving 7 bases between the germline ends. The CDR3 has 14 amino acids. The CDR3 nucleotides are TGTGCCAGCAGCTTGGAAGCAGGCACCGGGGAGCTGTTTTTT. Its translation: CASSLEAGTGELFF.

The CDR3 loop reads CATSRDRGYEQYF. CDR3 nucleotide sequence: TGTGCCACCAGCAGAGATCGGGGGTACGAGCAGTACTTC. The chain combines TRBV15 with TRBJ2-7; D possibly corresponds to TRBD2 (6 bases). The CDR3 length is 13 residues. Germline V gene sequence: CDR1 LNHNV, CDR2 YYDKDF (reference sequence). V lost 0 bases and J lost 4, with 7 bases in between.

The chain has TRBV19 and TRBJ2-2, with 9 nucleotides matching TRBD2. This CDR3 is built from 16 residues. V trimming: 5 bases; J trimming: 0 bases; junction bases outside the gene matches: 4. CDR1 and CDR2 from the germline V gene are LNHDA and SQIVND (reference sequence). The CDR3 sequence is CASSPRLAANTGELFF. CDR3 in DNA: TGTGCCAGTAGTCCAAGACTAGCGGCGAACACCGGGGAGCTGTTTTTT.

CDR3 sequence (DNA): TGTGCTAGTGGTTACCCGCTGGGGGGGAACACTGAAGCTTTCTTT. It encodes CASGYPLGGNTEAFF. The rearrangement uses TRBV12-5 and TRBJ1-1; maybe TRBD1 (5 bases). The V gene's germline CDR1 is LGHNT and CDR2 FRNRAP. The CDR3 contains 15 residues. The V gene lost 4 bases and the J gene lost 1 base, with 13 bases spanning the gap.

The rearrangement joins TRBV5-1 to TRBJ2-6; the D gene is possibly TRBD1 (5 bases). This CDR3 spans 16 amino acids. Germline V CDR1 and CDR2: SGHRS, YFSETQ. V was pared by 6 bases and J by 0 bases, with 13 bases between. The CDR3 region is CASTRQGTSGANVLTF. CDR3 in DNA: TGCGCCAGCACCCGTCAGGGTACCTCTGGGGCCAACGTCCTGACTTTC.

The chain employs TRBV18 and TRBJ2-3; D is perhaps TRBD1 (6 bases). The CDR3 has 16 residues. Germline CDR1 is KGHSH and CDR2 is LQKENI. V was cut by 6 bases and J by 2 bases, with 18 bases left in between. CDR3 sequence: CASSPTGTGLTDTQYF. The CDR3 DNA follows: TGTGCCAGCTCGCCTACAGGGACCGGGCTCACAGATACGCAGTATTTT.

The chain is built from TRBV7-2 and TRBJ2-5; possibly TRBD1 for D (5 bases). Per germline, CDR1 SGHTA and CDR2 FQGNSA. The CDR3 has 16 residues. Trimming shortened V by 5 bases and J by 2 bases, and 18 bases separated the two germline ends. CDR3 loop: CASSPTRTQTQETQYF. In DNA form, the CDR3 reads TGTGCCAGCAGCCCGACCAGGACACAAACACAAGAGACCCAGTACTTC.

The CDR3 bases are TGTGCCACCAGTGACTCGGGACAGGGGATGAATCTGGATGAGCAGTTCTTC. Encoded protein: CATSDSGQGMNLDEQFF. The gene calls are TRBV24-1 and TRBJ2-1; 10 bases agree with TRBD1. With V trimmed by 4 bases and J by 8 bases, 13 bases remained unmatched. CDR1 and CDR2 (germline): KGHDR, SFDVKD. The CDR3 sequence is 17 residues long.

This rearrangement joins TRBV2 to TRBJ2-5, with 9 nucleotides matching TRBD1. This CDR3 has 16 amino acids. J was trimmed by 5 bases and V by 8 bases; bases with no gene match: 15. From germline, CDR1 is SNHLY and CDR2 FYNNEI. The CDR3 DNA follows: TGTGCCAGCCGACTAGCCGGGACAGGGAACGGGGAGACCCAGTACTTC. Translated, it gives CASRLAGTGNGETQYF.

The J gene is TRBJ1-2, the V gene TRBV5-5; the match to TRBD1 covers 8 bases. Germline V gene data show CDR1 as SGHKS and CDR2 as YYEKEE (reference sequence). This CDR3 comprises 15 residues. With V trimmed by 0 bases and J by 4 bases, 5 bases remained unmatched. CDR3 in amino acids: CASSLGAGGPYGYTF. Here the CDR3 DNA reads TGTGCCAGCAGCTTGGGGGCAGGGGGCCCCTATGGCTACACCTTC.

The J gene is TRBJ1-6, the V gene TRBV3-1 (or the pseudogene TRBV3-2); weak D call: TRBD1 (5 bases). The V end was cut by 2 bases, the J end by 7 bases, with 9 bases between. The CDR3 runs 14 residues. Germline values: CDR1 LGHDT, CDR2 YNNKEL (reference sequence). The DNA for the CDR3 is TGTGCCAGCAGCCAACGGGGGTCGAATTCACCCCTCCACTTT. Protein: CASSQRGSNSPLHF.

The chain joins TRBV5-1 to TRBJ1-3, with D possibly matching TRBD1 (6 bases). The length of the CDR3 is 14 residues. CDR1 SGHRS and CDR2 YFSETQ come from the germline V gene. Trimming took off 2 bases at V and 4 bases at J, with 10 bases between the two ends. CDR3 residues: CASSLQGDGNTIYF. In DNA, the CDR3 is TGCGCCAGCAGCTTACAGGGAGACGGAAACACCATATATTTT.

The J gene is TRBJ1-5, the V gene TRBV21-1. TRBV21-1 is a pseudogene. This CDR3 spans 16 amino acids. The CDR3 sequence is CASRVGGAERNQPQHF. The DNA of the CDR3 is TGTGCCAGCAGAGTGGGGGGGGCCGAGCGGAATCAGCCCCAGCATTTT.

CDR3 residues: CASSIPGQVNYGYTF. The CDR3 nucleotides are TGTGCCAGTAGTATCCCCGGACAGGTTAACTATGGCTACACCTTC. The chain couples TRBV19 to TRBJ1-2; 7 positions agree with TRBD1. CDR1 is LNHDA and CDR2 is SQIVND in the germline V gene (reference sequence). The CDR3 runs to 15 residues. With V trimmed by 3 bases and J by 1 base, 5 bases remained unmatched.

The rearrangement uses TRBV29-1 and TRBJ2-3, with D tentatively TRBD1 (5 bases). V lost 3 bases to trimming and J lost 2 bases, with 12 bases between them. Germline CDR1 reads SQVTM; CDR2 reads ANQGSEA. This CDR3 is built from 14 residues. The DNA for the CDR3 is TGCAGCGTTGAGGGGCGCTATACCACAGATACGCAGTATTTT. It codes for CSVEGRYTTDTQYF.

V and J are TRBV29-1 and TRBJ1-2; D is uncertain. Trimming shortened V by 4 bases and J by 2 bases, and 8 bases separated the two germline ends. CDR3 length equals 12 residues. The germline gives CDR1 SQVTM, CDR2 ANQGSEA. The CDR3 region has the DNA TGCAGCGTTGGTAGCATCAACTATGGCTACACCTTC. Protein product: CSVGSINYGYTF.

The V call is TRBV2, the J call TRBJ2-1; 12 bases agree with TRBD2. CDR3 length: 14 amino acids. V trimming: 7 bases; J trimming: 12 bases; junction bases outside the gene matches: 10. Looked up from germline, CDR1 is SNHLY and CDR2 is FYNNEI. Here the CDR3 reads CASKETSGGAVQFF. CDR3 DNA: TGTGCCAGCAAAGAGACTAGCGGGGGTGCCGTGCAGTTCTTC.

The chain joins TRBV2 to TRBJ2-1; 12 bases fit TRBD2. CDR3 length equals 14 residues. Losses at the gene ends were 11 bases for V and 7 bases for J; bases not matched to a gene: 9. Germline CDR1 is SNHLY and CDR2 is FYNNEI. In DNA form, the CDR3 reads TGTGCCGGGGACGGGACTAGCGGGTTTAATGAGCAGTTCTTC. Amino acids: CAGDGTSGFNEQFF.